The rows below give T cell receptor beta chains drawn from one sample of a study of blood T cell repertoires in COVID-19. Using immunoSEQ multiplex PCR, the repertoire was profiled, and TCRdb retains in-frame clones only, with some absent. This table has tens of thousands of clones, approximately 86% appearing once. Sequencing was performed on peripheral blood. The receptors were sampled from a man in his forties or fifties with acute or convalescent COVID-19. Each CDR3 is given with its conserved first and last residue.

>TRBV4-3|TRBJ1-2
CASSLGQGTDGYTF
>TRBV5-1|TRBJ1-1
CASGQTAANTEAFF
>TRBV2|TRBJ2-5
CASRTGGWGDQYF
>TRBV30|TRBJ1-2
CAWEEGFYRGGYTF
>TRBV2|TRBJ1-2
CASRRQGEANYGYTF
>TRBV11-3|TRBJ2-2
CASSLASNTGELFF
>TRBV6-1|TRBJ1-1
CASSEIQGGGPEAFF
>TRBV20-1|TRBJ1-3
CSASQGASGNTIYF
>TRBV3-1/TRBV3-2|TRBJ2-1
CASTPDTSSNEQFF
>TRBV29-1|TRBJ1-2
CSALAGTGDYGYTF
>TRBV6-2/TRBV6-3|TRBJ1-1
CASSPGGLMNTEAFF
>TRBV3-1/TRBV3-2|TRBJ2-7
CASSLRPTSYEQYF
>TRBV7-2|TRBJ1-2
CASSNGQGDGYTF
>TRBV7-2|TRBJ1-1
CASSLDGQGNTEAFF